The rows below give T cell receptor beta chains drawn from one sample of a study of CD8 T cells in Susac syndrome. TCRdb ran MiXCR on the immunoSEQ multiplex PCR reads and lists one entry per CDR3 protein. The sample lists 190,000 or so distinct CDR3 sequences; nearly 95% were seen once. The sequenced sample consisted of CD4+ T cells from PBMCs. The origin of the receptors is a human donor with multiple sclerosis. The conserved cysteine and the conserved F or W are not part of the CDR3 here. Clone size is not always given. Where it is, it says once, few, many or a class for expanded clones.

j_call v_call clone_size cdr3_aa
TRBJ2-1 TRBV6-1 NA ASSEGLAGVYSNEQF
TRBJ1-2 TRBV11-2 once ASSPHHRGYT
TRBJ2-7 TRBV14 NA ASSQVDYEQY
TRBJ2-7 TRBV6-2/TRBV6-3 few ASSDPGERYEQY
TRBJ2-1 TRBV20-1 NA SANPAGYPQADGIEQF
TRBJ2-1 TRBV27 NA ASSFLSSGSSEQF
TRBJ2-7 TRBV6-5 NA ASSRGTYMY
TRBJ2-7 TRBV20-1 NA SARLSYEQY
TRBJ2-1 TRBV29-1 once SVGQAYNEQF
TRBJ1-1 TRBV28 NA ASIPPPGRITEAF
TRBJ2-7 TRBV13 NA ASSFKAGSSYEQY
TRBJ2-5 TRBV7-9 NA ASSMGQGLETQY
TRBJ1-2 TRBV2 once ASRPEPNYGYT
TRBJ2-1 TRBV29-1 once SVDETSGVGEQF
TRBJ2-1 TRBV7-9 NA ASGKREGNNEQF
TRBJ1-5 TRBV3-1 NA ASSQQPNSNQPQH
TRBJ2-7 TRBV18 NA ASSPVAGYEQY
TRBJ2-4 TRBV12-3/TRBV12-4 NA ASSSGIAENIQY
TRBJ2-7 TRBV18 few ASSRGQGSYEQY
TRBJ1-1 TRBV2 NA ASSKQADTEAF
TRBJ2-7 TRBV10-3 NA AISESLGPYEQY
TRBJ1-1 TRBV3-1 once ASSLGGGELGTEAF
TRBJ2-5 TRBV3-1 NA ASSRALAGGETQY
TRBJ2-5 TRBV30 NA ATRYGGRETQY
TRBJ1-6 TRBV7-3 NA ASSMDRGGSTLH
TRBJ2-1 TRBV20-1 NA SAWGGTHSYNEQF
TRBJ2-1 TRBV12-3/TRBV12-4 NA ASSRGQGRPNEQF
TRBJ2-3 TRBV20-1 NA SARDALLLTDTQY
TRBJ2-3 TRBV3-1 once ASSQVAGISTDTQY
TRBJ1-1 TRBV20-1 NA SASTTRAEAF
TRBJ1-1 TRBV29-1 NA SVPTQLNTEAF